This T cell receptor (beta chain) was sequenced for a study of control samples from healthy donors and cancer patients. This CDR3 is built from 16 residues. Germline assignment: CDR1 ENHRY and CDR2 SYGVKD. V was pared by 2 bases and J by 9 bases, with 13 bases of the junction left unmatched. This clone was seen only once. The method was immunoSEQ multiplex PCR; TCRdb's version includes in-frame clones alone and lacks a portion of them. The profile shows around 25,000 clones, just over 90% of them singletons. This sequence originates from a man in his fifties or sixties with lung cancer. This sequence joins TRBV10-3 and TRBJ1-3; 7 bases are a match to TRBD1. Sequencing input: PBMCs. CDR3 region: CAISEPRDSEKITIYF. CDR3 in DNA: TGTGCCATCAGTGAGCCCCGGGACAGCGAAAAAATCACCATATATTTT.